The clone carrying this T cell receptor (beta chain) was found a few times. The antigen remains undetermined. This sample stems from a study of T-cell memory formation after mild COVID-19. Study overall: TCR clusters were mostly confined to one donor each.

Each CDR3 protein is one row after TCRdb ran MiXCR on the 5' RACE reads. Seen here are some 48,000 distinct CDR3 sequences, more than 10% observed once, and the top ten hold around 25%. General observations from the study: Later expanders leaned toward CD4+, whereas clones contracting from day 15 to 85 were balanced CD4/CD8. CD4+ contracting clones were found mainly in CM and EM, and CD8+ ones in EMRA. Cross-reactive memory apparently joined, as some responding clones appeared in pre-infection memory.

CDR3 length: 16 amino acids. The V gene lost 1 base and the J gene lost 4 bases, with 15 bases spanning the gap. Germline CDR1 is SGHRS and CDR2 is YFSETQ. Sequences were obtained from PBMCs or a T cell subset sorted from them (not recorded which). The chain uses TRBV5-1 and TRBJ2-1; D is possibly TRBD1 (5 bases). This clonotype was obtained from a man aged 18 to 30 who had mild COVID-19 (a few samples of this study predate the infection). Cell type and time point are not known. CDR3 DNA sequence: TGCGCCAGCAGCTTGCGGGCCGATAGGGGTTACAATGAGCAGTTCTTC. It encodes CASSLRADRGYNEQFF.